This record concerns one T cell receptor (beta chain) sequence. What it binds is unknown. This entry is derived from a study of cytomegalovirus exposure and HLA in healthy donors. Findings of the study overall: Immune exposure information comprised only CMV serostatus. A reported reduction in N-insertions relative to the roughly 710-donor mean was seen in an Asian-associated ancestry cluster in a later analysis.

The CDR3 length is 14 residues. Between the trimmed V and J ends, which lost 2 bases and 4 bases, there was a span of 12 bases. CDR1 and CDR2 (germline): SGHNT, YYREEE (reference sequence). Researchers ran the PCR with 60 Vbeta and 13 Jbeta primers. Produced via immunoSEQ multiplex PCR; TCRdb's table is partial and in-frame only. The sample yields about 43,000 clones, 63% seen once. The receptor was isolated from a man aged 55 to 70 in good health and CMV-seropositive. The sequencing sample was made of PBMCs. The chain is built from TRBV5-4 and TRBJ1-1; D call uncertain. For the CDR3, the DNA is TGTGCCAGCAGCTTTGAGCCGAGGAGCACTGAAGCTTTCTTT. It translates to CASSFEPRSTEAFF.